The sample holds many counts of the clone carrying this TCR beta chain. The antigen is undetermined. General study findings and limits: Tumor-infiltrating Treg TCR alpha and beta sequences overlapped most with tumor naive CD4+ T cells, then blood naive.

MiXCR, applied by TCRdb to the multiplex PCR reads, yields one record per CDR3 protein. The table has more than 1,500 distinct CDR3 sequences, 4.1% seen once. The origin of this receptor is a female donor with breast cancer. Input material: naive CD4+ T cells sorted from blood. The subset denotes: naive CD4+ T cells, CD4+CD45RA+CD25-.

The CDR3 DNA reads TGTGCCAGCAGCCCGGGACAGGACTATGGCTACACCTTC. Protein: CASSPGQDYGYTF. The V and J genes are TRBV12-3 or TRBV12-4 and TRBJ1-2, with TRBD1 matching over 8 bases. V trimming: 6 bases; J trimming: 3 bases; junction bases outside the gene matches: 3. The CDR3 contains 13 residues.